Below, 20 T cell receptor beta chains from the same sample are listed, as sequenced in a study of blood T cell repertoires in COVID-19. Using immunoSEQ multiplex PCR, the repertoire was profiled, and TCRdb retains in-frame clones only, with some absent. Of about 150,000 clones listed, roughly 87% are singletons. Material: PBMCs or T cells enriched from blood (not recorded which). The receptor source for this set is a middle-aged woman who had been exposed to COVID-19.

CDR3 nucleotide sequence: TGTGCCAGCAGCTCTAGCGGGGGGGCCCCCGGGGAGCTGTTTTTT. Amino acid sequence: CASSSSGGAPGELFF. V is TRBV7-7 and J is TRBJ2-2; 12 bases are a match to TRBD2. Germline V gene sequence: CDR1 SSHAT, CDR2 FNYEAQ (reference sequence). This CDR3 contains 15 residues. V shed 4 bases and J 6 bases; nucleotides not matched to a gene: 3.

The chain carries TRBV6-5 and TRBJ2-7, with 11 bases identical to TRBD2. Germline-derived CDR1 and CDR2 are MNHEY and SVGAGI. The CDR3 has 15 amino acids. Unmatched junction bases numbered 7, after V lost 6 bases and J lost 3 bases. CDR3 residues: CASRVPGTSGYEQYF. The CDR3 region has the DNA TGTGCCAGCAGGGTTCCCGGGACTAGCGGCTACGAGCAGTACTTC.

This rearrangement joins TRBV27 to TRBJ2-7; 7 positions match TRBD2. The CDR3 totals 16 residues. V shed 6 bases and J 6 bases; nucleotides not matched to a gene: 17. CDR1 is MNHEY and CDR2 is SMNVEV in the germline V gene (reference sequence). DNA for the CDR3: TGTGCCAGCAGAGAAGCCCCGGGACTACCTTTTTCCGAGCAGTACTTC. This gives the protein CASREAPGLPFSEQYF.

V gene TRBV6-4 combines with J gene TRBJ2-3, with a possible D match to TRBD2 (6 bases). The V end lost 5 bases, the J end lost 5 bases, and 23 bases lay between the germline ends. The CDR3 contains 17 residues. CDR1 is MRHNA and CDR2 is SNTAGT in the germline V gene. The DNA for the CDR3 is TGTGCCAGCAGTCAGGACTGGACTATTCGTGCGGGAGATACGCAGTATTTT. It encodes CASSQDWTIRAGDTQYF.

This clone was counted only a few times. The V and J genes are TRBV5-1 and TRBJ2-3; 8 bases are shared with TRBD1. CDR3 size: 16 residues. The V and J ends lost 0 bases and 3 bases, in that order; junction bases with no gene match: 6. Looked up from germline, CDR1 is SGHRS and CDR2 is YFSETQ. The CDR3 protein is CASSLGTGRITDTQYF. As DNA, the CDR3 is TGCGCCAGCAGCTTGGGGACAGGGAGGATAACAGATACGCAGTATTTT. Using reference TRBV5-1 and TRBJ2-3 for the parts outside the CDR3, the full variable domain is KAGVTQTPRYLIKTRGQQVTLSCSPISGHRSVSWYQQTPGQGLQFLFEYFSETQRNKGNFPGRFSGRQFSNSRSEMNVSTLELGDSALYLCASSLGTGRITDTQYFGPGTRLTVL.

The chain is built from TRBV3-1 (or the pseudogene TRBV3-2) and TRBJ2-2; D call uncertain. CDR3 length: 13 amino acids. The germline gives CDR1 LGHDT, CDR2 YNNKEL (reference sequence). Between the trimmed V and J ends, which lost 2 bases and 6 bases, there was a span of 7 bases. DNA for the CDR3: TGTGCCAGCAGCCAAACATTGTCCGGGGAGCTGTTTTTT. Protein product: CASSQTLSGELFF.

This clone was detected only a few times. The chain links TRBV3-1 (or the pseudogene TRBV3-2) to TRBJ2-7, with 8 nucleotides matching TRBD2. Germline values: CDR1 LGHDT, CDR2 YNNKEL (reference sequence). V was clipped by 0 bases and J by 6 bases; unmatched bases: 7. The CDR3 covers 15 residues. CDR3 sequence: CASSQEYSGSTEQYF. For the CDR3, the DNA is TGTGCCAGCAGCCAAGAGTACAGCGGGAGTACCGAGCAGTACTTC.

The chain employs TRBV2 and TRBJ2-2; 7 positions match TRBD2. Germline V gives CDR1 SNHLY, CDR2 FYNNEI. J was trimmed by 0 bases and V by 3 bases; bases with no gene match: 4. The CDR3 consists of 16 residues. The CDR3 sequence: CASSDEGGTNTGELFF. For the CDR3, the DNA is TGTGCCAGCAGTGACGAGGGAGGGACGAACACCGGGGAGCTGTTTTTT.

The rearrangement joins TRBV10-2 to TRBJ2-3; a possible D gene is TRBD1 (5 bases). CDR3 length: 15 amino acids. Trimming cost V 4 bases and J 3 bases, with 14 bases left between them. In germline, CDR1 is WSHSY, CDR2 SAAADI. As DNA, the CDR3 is TGCGCCAGCAGTGCGGCAGGGTCAGGAACAGATACGCAGTATTTT. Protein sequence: CASSAAGSGTDTQYF.

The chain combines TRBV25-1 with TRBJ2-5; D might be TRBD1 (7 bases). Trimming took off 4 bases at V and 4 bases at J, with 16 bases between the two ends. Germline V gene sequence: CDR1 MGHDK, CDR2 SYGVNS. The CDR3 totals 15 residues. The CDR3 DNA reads TGTGCCAGCAGTGGCCCCGGACAGGAGGGAGAGACCCAGTACTTC. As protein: CASSGPGQEGETQYF. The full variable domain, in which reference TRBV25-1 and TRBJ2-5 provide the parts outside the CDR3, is EADIYQTPRYLVIGTGKKITLECSQTMGHDKMYWYQQDPGMELHLIHYSYGVNSTEKGDLSSESTVSRIRTEHFPLTLESARPSHTSQYLCASSGPGQEGETQYFGPGTRLLVL.

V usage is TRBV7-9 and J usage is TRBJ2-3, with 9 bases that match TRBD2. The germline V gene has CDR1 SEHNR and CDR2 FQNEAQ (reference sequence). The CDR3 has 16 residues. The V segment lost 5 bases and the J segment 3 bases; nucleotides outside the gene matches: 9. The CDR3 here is CASSGPGLAITDTQYF. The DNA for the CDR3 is TGTGCCAGCAGCGGGCCGGGACTAGCTATAACAGATACGCAGTATTTT.

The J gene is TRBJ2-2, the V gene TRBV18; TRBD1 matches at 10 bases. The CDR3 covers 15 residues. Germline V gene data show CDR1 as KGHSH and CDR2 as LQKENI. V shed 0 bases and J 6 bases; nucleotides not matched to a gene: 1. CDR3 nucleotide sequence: TGTGCCAGCTCACCACCGGGACAGGGGTCCGGGGAGCTGTTTTTT. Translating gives CASSPPGQGSGELFF.

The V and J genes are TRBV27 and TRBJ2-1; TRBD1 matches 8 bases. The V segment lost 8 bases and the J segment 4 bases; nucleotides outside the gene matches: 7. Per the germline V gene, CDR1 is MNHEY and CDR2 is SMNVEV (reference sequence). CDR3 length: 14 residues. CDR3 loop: CASAGTGAYNEQFF. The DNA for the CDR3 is TGTGCCAGCGCTGGGACAGGAGCTTACAATGAGCAGTTCTTC.

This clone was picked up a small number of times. The CDR3 DNA sequence: TGTGCCAGCAGACTACAGGGAAATCAGCCCCAGCATTTT. This codes for CASRLQGNQPQHF. The gene calls are TRBV6-5 and TRBJ1-5; TRBD1 might be the D (6 bases). Trimming stripped 6 bases from V and 4 bases from J, with 10 bases between. This CDR3 region has 13 residues. Germline V gives CDR1 MNHEY, CDR2 SVGAGI.

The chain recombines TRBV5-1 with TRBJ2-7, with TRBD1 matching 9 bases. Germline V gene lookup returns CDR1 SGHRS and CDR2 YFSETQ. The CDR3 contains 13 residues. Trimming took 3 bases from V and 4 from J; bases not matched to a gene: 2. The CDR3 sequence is CASSWDREYEQYF. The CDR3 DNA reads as TGCGCCAGCAGCTGGGACAGGGAATACGAGCAGTACTTC.

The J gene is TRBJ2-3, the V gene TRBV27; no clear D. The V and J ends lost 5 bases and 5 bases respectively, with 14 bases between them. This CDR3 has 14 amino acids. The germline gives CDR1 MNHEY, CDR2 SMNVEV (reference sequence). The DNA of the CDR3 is TGTGCCAGCAGTCCGTCTCGGAGAGGAGATACGCAGTATTTT. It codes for CASSPSRRGDTQYF.

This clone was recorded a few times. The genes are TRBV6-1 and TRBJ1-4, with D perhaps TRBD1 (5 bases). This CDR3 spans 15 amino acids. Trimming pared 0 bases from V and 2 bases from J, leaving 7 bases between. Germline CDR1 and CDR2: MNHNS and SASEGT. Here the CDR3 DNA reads TGTGCCAGCAGTGAAGCTGGGGGGACTAATGAAAAACTGTTTTTT. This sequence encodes CASSEAGGTNEKLFF.

CDR3 sequence reads: CASSLAGTGVYGYTF. The CDR3, as DNA: TGCGCCAGCAGCTTGGCCGGGACAGGGGTTTATGGCTACACCTTC. The V and J genes are TRBV5-1 and TRBJ1-2; 10 bases align to TRBD1. J lost 5 bases, V lost 0 bases, and 4 bases had no gene match. CDR3 length: 15 amino acids. Germline loops: CDR1 SGHRS, CDR2 YFSETQ. Full variable domain (missing parts from reference TRBV5-1 and TRBJ1-2): KAGVTQTPRYLIKTRGQQVTLSCSPISGHRSVSWYQQTPGQGLQFLFEYFSETQRNKGNFPGRFSGRQFSNSRSEMNVSTLELGDSALYLCASSLAGTGVYGYTFGSGTRLTVV.

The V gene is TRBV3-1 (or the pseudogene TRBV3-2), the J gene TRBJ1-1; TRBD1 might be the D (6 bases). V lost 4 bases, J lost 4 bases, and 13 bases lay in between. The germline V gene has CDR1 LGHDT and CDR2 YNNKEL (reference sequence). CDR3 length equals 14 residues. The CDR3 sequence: CASSRERGFTEAFF. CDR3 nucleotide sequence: TGTGCCAGCAGCCGGGAAAGGGGGTTCACTGAAGCTTTCTTT.

The CDR3, as DNA: TGTGCCAGTAGTGCCACTAGCGTGCGGGAGCTGTTTTTT. This codes for CASSATSVRELFF. This chain joins TRBV19 and TRBJ2-2, with 7 bases aligning to TRBD2. Unmatched junction bases numbered 6, after V lost 5 bases and J lost 9 bases. This CDR3 is built from 13 residues. Germline CDR1 is LNHDA and CDR2 is SQIVND (reference sequence). Using reference TRBV19 and TRBJ2-2 for the parts outside the CDR3, the full variable domain is DGGITQSPKYLFRKEGQNVTLSCEQNLNHDAMYWYRQDPGQGLRLIYYSQIVNDFQKGDIAEGYSVSREKKESFPLTVTSAQKNPTAFYLCASSATSVRELFFGEGSRLTVL.